The present entry profiles one TCR beta chain with its context. Here immunoSEQ multiplex PCR was the method, and the copy in TCRdb shows in-frame clones only, minus some. The sample comprises about 74,000 clones, almost 90% of which are singletons, and 3.5% to 5% rests with the top ten. J was trimmed by 6 bases and V by 6 bases; bases with no gene match: 7. CDR3 length: 14 amino acids. Per the germline V gene, CDR1 is MNHEY and CDR2 is SVGAGI. The entry originates in a study of PD-L1 blockade in urothelial cancer. Study details: Patients' histories included 0 to 3 prior chemotherapy regimens. Analyses used blood from 3 weeks (second dose) and 6 weeks after treatment start. T cell content in blood samples showed a median of about 150,000.

Time point meaning: pretreatment peripheral blood. Between 1 and 8 samples per patient were obtained, pretreatment and on-treatment. The V call is TRBV6-5, the J call TRBJ2-1, with 8 bases lining up with TRBD1. The receptor comes from a man between 65 and 85 years old with urothelial cancer. Material: PBMCs, obtained around atezolizumab (anti-PD-L1) treatment. CDR3 bases: TGTGCCAGCAGACGACAGGGGTCAAGCAATGAGCAGTTCTTC. Amino acid sequence: CASRRQGSSNEQFF.